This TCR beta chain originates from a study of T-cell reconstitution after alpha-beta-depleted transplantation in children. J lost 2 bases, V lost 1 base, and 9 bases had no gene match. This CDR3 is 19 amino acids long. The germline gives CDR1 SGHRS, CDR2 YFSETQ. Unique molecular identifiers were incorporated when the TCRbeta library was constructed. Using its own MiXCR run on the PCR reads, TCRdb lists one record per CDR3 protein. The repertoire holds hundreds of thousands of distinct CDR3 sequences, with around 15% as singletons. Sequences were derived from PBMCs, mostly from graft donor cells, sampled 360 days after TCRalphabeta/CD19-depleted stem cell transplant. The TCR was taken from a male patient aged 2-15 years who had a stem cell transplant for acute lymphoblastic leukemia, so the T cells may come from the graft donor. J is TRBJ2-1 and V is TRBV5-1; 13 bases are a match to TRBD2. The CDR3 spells CASSLPLAGGPSTYNEQFF. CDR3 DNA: TGCGCCAGCAGCTTGCCACTAGCGGGAGGGCCGAGTACCTACAATGAGCAGTTCTTC.